This TCR beta chain comes out of a study of identical twins. This clonotype has just a few counts. Its antigen is still unknown. Per germline, CDR1 DFQATT and CDR2 SNEGSKA (reference sequence). This CDR3 is built from 15 residues. V trimming: 4 bases; J trimming: 2 bases; junction bases outside the gene matches: 8. TCRdb re-derived calls from the 5' RACE reads in MiXCR, one entry per CDR3 protein. The sample consists of about 890,000 distinct CDR3 sequences, 10% to 15% of them appearing once. Study-level results: Excess sharing by twins proved weaker in beta out-of-frame sequences. A lower insertion count was a feature of abundant cord blood beta clonotypes, with no such feature in memory repertoires. Models predicted less out-of-frame TCR alpha sharing in monozygotic twins than was found.

These sequences were also reported in another study, on yellow fever vaccine responses in identical twins.

This clonotype was obtained from a woman aged 18-29 years in good health. The sample taken for sequencing was PBMCs. The chain employs TRBV20-1 and TRBJ2-3; 8 positions agree with TRBD2. In DNA, the CDR3 is TGCAGTGCTAAGATAGCGGGAAGCTACACAGATACGCAGTATTTT. It translates to CSAKIAGSYTDTQYF.